The 29 T cell receptor beta chains below were found in one sample sequenced in a study of blood T cells in healthy people across ages. For the second PCR, which ran for 7 to 11 cycles, a sample-barcoded 5' primer and a J-beta primer mix were used. TCRdb redid the calling of the 5' RACE reads with MiXCR, one entry per CDR3 protein. In the table there are under 700,000 distinct CDR3 sequences, more than 20% of which are singletons. The same sample was also studied in work on T cells of mothers and their children.

Input material: blood. The receptors were sampled from a boy younger than 18 in good health.

The V and J genes are TRBV11-2 and TRBJ2-5; TRBD2 aligns across 9 bases. The J call is uncertain, as TRBJ2-1 better fits the DNA end. Germline V CDR1 and CDR2: SGHAT, FQNNGV. The CDR3 runs to 16 residues. In DNA form, the CDR3 reads TGTGCCAGCAGCTCTAAAGCGGGAGGTCTCTCCAATGAGCAGTTCTTC. Its protein is CASSSKAGGLSNEQFF.

The chain links TRBV25-1 to TRBJ2-5; D ambiguous. This CDR3 region has 14 residues. CDR1 is MGHDK, CDR2 SYGVNS, per germline. The V gene lost 1 base and the J gene lost 5 bases, with 11 bases spanning the gap. CDR3 amino acids: CASSEFGIGETQYF. The CDR3 coding sequence is TGTGCCAGCAGTGAATTCGGCATAGGGGAGACCCAGTACTTC.

The chain links TRBV5-1 to TRBJ2-5; 10 bases fit TRBD2. The end of the DNA is better explained by TRBJ2-1, so the J call may be wrong. Per germline, CDR1 SGHRS and CDR2 YFSETQ. This CDR3 is built from 15 residues. The CDR3 here is CASSLQLAGLNEQFF. In DNA, the CDR3 is TGCGCCAGCAGCTTGCAACTAGCGGGGCTCAATGAGCAGTTCTTC.

This clonotype occurred once. The chain combines TRBV20-1 with TRBJ2-5; the D gene is possibly TRBD1 (6 bases). This CDR3 comprises 12 residues. V lost 3 bases and J lost 5, with 10 bases in between. Per the germline V gene, CDR1 is DFQATT and CDR2 is SNEGSKA (reference sequence). The CDR3 loop reads CSARDRKETQYF. Written as DNA, the CDR3 is TGCAGTGCTAGGGACAGAAAGGAGACCCAGTACTTC.

This clonotype occurred a few times. The rearrangement uses TRBV11-1 and TRBJ1-1, with 10 bases aligning to TRBD1. This CDR3 has 16 residues. V lost 4 bases and J lost 4; bases outside the gene matches: 9. Per the germline V gene, CDR1 is SGHAT and CDR2 is FQDESV (reference sequence). CDR3 coding DNA: TGTGCCAGCAGCTCCTTTGGGACAGGGGATTTCACTGAAGCTTTCTTT. It codes for CASSSFGTGDFTEAFF.

The chain carries TRBV20-1 and TRBJ1-1; D is unclear. Looked up from germline, CDR1 is DFQATT and CDR2 is SNEGSKA (reference sequence). This CDR3 is built from 15 residues. The V end was cut by 3 bases, the J end by 1 base, with 15 bases between. DNA of the CDR3: TGCAGTGCTAGTAGGGCGGATGCAGGGAACACTGAAGCTTTCTTT. This codes for CSASRADAGNTEAFF.

The chain combines TRBV5-6 with TRBJ1-1; 7 bases align to TRBD1. This CDR3 comprises 16 residues. CDR1 is SGHDT and CDR2 is YYEEEE in the germline V gene. The J segment lost 6 bases and the V segment lost 0 bases, leaving 11 bases of the junction unmatched. CDR3 sequence reads: CASSLGADRAGAEAFF. In DNA form, the CDR3 reads TGTGCCAGCAGCTTGGGGGCCGACAGGGCAGGGGCTGAAGCTTTCTTT. The full variable domain, completed using reference TRBV5-6 and TRBJ1-1, is DAGVTQSPTHLIKTRGQQVTLRCSPKSGHDTVSWYQQALGQGPQFIFQYYEEEERQRGNFPDRFSGHQFPNYSSELNVNALLLGDSALYLCASSLGADRAGAEAFFGQGTRLTVV.

This clonotype was seen repeatedly, ten times or more. The chain has TRBV7-2 and TRBJ2-1; tentatively, D is TRBD2 (5 bases). Per germline, CDR1 SGHTA and CDR2 FQGNSA. With 8 bases removed from V and 9 bases from J, the gap between germline ends came to 17 bases. The CDR3 runs 13 residues. CDR3 residues: CASETFSETEQFF. CDR3 bases: TGTGCCAGCGAGACTTTTAGCGAGACTGAGCAGTTCTTC.

This clonotype was seen a few times. The V call is TRBV9, the J call TRBJ2-7; TRBD2 is a possible D gene (6 bases). Trimming pared 0 bases from V and 3 bases from J, leaving 13 bases between. The germline gives CDR1 SGDLS, CDR2 YYNGEE. This CDR3 comprises 15 residues. CDR3 protein: CASSVGAGPLYEQYF. The DNA for the CDR3 is TGTGCCAGCAGCGTAGGTGCGGGGCCCCTCTACGAGCAGTACTTC. The full variable domain, in which reference TRBV9 and TRBJ2-7 provide the parts outside the CDR3, is DSGVTQTPKHLITATGQRVTLRCSPRSGDLSVYWYQQSLDQGLQFLIQYYNGEERAKGNILERFSAQQFPDLHSELNLSSLELGDSALYFCASSVGAGPLYEQYFGPGTRLTVT.

This clonotype came up a few times. J is TRBJ2-7 and V is TRBV11-1; D is perhaps TRBD1 or TRBD2 (5 bases each). Germline-derived CDR1 and CDR2 are SGHAT and FQDESV (reference sequence). Between the trimmed V and J ends, which lost 5 bases and 4 bases, there was a span of 9 bases. The CDR3 extends over 12 amino acids. The CDR3 region is CASSGDQYEQYF. In DNA form, the CDR3 reads TGTGCCAGCAGCGGGGACCAGTACGAGCAGTACTTC.

The chain links TRBV2 to TRBJ2-2; 7 nucleotides agree with TRBD1. V dropped 8 bases and J dropped 5; count of bases not matched to a gene: 11. The V gene's germline CDR1 is SNHLY and CDR2 FYNNEI. The CDR3 is made up of 15 amino acids. In DNA form, the CDR3 reads TGTGCCAGCGGTGGTCAGGGACAGAATACCGGGGAGCTGTTTTTT. It encodes CASGGQGQNTGELFF.

The chain links TRBV29-1 to TRBJ1-5; TRBD1 is a possible D gene (6 bases). This CDR3 is built from 13 residues. Trimming removed 5 bases at V and 2 bases at J, with 10 bases between. Germline CDR1 SQVTM, CDR2 ANQGSEA. CDR3 protein: CSVLAGGNQPQHF. CDR3 in DNA: TGCAGCGTTCTAGCAGGGGGCAATCAGCCCCAGCATTTT.

This clonotype showed up just a few times. The chain carries TRBV12-3 or TRBV12-4 and TRBJ2-4; TRBD2 might be the D (6 bases). The V gene lost 5 bases and the J gene lost 7 bases, with 21 bases spanning the gap. The CDR3 contains 16 residues. CDR3 in DNA: TGTGCCAGCAGTAGAGGGGACCCTGCGGGGTCTAACATTCAGTACTTC. This encodes CASSRGDPAGSNIQYF.

This clonotype has a single count. The chain has TRBV24-1 and TRBJ2-3; D is uncertain. The V gene lost 8 bases and the J gene lost 0 bases, with 8 bases spanning the gap. Germline V gives CDR1 KGHDR, CDR2 SFDVKD. CDR3 length: 13 amino acids. The CDR3 is CATNRRSTDTQYF. As DNA, the CDR3 is TGTGCCACCAACCGACGAAGCACAGATACGCAGTATTTT.

The CDR3 is CASSQDAYVPTNEKLFF. DNA of the CDR3: TGCGCCAGCAGCCAAGACGCATACGTGCCAACTAATGAAAAACTGTTTTTT. The rearrangement uses TRBV4-1 and TRBJ1-4; D uncertain. CDR1 and CDR2 (germline): MGHRA, YSYEKL. V dropped 0 bases and J dropped 0 bases, with 11 bases sitting between them. The CDR3 consists of 17 residues.

Worth noting for this clonotype: It is likely a read error, because the conserved phenylalanine at the end of the CDR3 is missing. The chain couples TRBV28 to TRBJ2-5; a possible D gene is TRBD2 (6 bases). Germline V gene data show CDR1 as MDHEN and CDR2 as SYDVKM. The CDR3 spans 14 residues. V lost 3 bases and J lost 2, with 10 bases in between. The CDR3 is CASSFLRGQETQYL. In nucleotides, the CDR3 is TGTGCCAGCAGTTTTTTGCGGGGTCAAGAGACCCAGTACCTC.

A remark on this clonotype: A read error may produce the germline difference seen at one junction end. CDR3 in amino acids: CASSGQYINENLFF. The DNA for the CDR3 is TGTGCCAGCAGCGGACAGTATATTAATGAAAACCTGTTTTTT. This rearrangement joins TRBV6-2 or TRBV6-3 to TRBJ1-4; TRBD1 is a possible D gene (6 bases). The CDR3 loop spans 14 amino acids. Germline V gene data show CDR1 as MNHEY and CDR2 as SVGEGT.

This chain links TRBV18 with TRBJ2-4; the D gene is possibly TRBD1 (5 bases). The CDR3 length is 14 residues. V lost 3 bases and J 5 bases, leaving 11 bases between the germline ends. Germline V gene lookup returns CDR1 KGHSH and CDR2 LQKENI. CDR3 in amino acids: CASSPRDSENIQYF. CDR3 in DNA: TGTGCCAGCTCACCTCGCGACAGTGAAAACATTCAGTACTTC.

The CDR3: CASSYLRGGGLYNEQFF. CDR3 coding DNA: TGTGCCAGCAGTTACCTTCGGGGGGGAGGACTCTACAATGAGCAGTTCTTC. The chain uses TRBV6-5 and TRBJ2-1, with 8 bases fitting TRBD2. The CDR3 has 17 residues. Germline CDR1 reads MNHEY; CDR2 reads SVGAGI. Losses at the gene ends were 2 bases for V and 3 bases for J; bases not matched to a gene: 9.

This sequence joins TRBV20-1 and TRBJ2-7, with 7 bases fitting TRBD2. CDR1 is DFQATT, CDR2 SNEGSKA, per germline (reference sequence). This CDR3 comprises 16 residues. V dropped 0 bases and J dropped 4; count of bases not matched to a gene: 12. As DNA, the CDR3 is TGCAGTGCTAGAGATCGTGGGTGGGAGGGCCGGTACGAGCAGTACTTC. This translates into CSARDRGWEGRYEQYF.

The rearrangement uses TRBV29-1 and TRBJ2-7; the D gene is possibly TRBD2 (7 bases). The ends were cut back, 7 bases at V and 5 bases at J, with 15 bases in the middle. Germline V gene lookup returns CDR1 SQVTM and CDR2 ANQGSEA. CDR3 length equals 12 residues. As DNA, the CDR3 is TGCAGCGCCCGGGGGGCCGGCAACGAGCAGTACTTC. It translates to CSARGAGNEQYF.

The chain uses TRBV2 and TRBJ2-7, with a possible D match to TRBD1 (6 bases). V dropped 8 bases and J dropped 5 bases, with 16 bases sitting between them. CDR3 length equals 13 residues. Germline CDR1 SNHLY, CDR2 FYNNEI. CDR3 amino acids: CASRRQASDEQYF. The CDR3 DNA follows: TGTGCCAGCCGAAGACAGGCGTCGGACGAGCAGTACTTC.

This clonotype showed up just a few times. DNA of the CDR3: TGTGCCAGCAGCGCCGGGGACAGGCCTCAAGAGACCCAGTACTTC. Translating gives CASSAGDRPQETQYF. The chain couples TRBV9 to TRBJ2-5; 8 positions match TRBD1. J was trimmed by 2 bases and V by 3 bases; bases with no gene match: 6. CDR3 length: 15 residues. The germline CDR1 and CDR2 sequences are SGDLS and YYNGEE.

The rearrangement uses TRBV4-3 and TRBJ1-1, with 9 bases aligning to TRBD1. Trimming at V came to 1 base and at J to 0 bases, leaving 6 bases not matched to a gene. Germline-derived CDR1 and CDR2 are LGHNA and YSLEER. The CDR3 length is 17 residues. The CDR3 nucleotides read TGCGCCAGCAGCCAAGTGCGGACAGGGGATATGAACACTGAAGCTTTCTTT. Its translation is CASSQVRTGDMNTEAFF.

The chain couples TRBV4-2 to TRBJ2-3, with unresolved D. From germline, CDR1 is LGHNA and CDR2 YNFKEQ. The CDR3 consists of 15 residues. V gave up 0 bases and J gave up 4 bases, with 11 bases separating them. CDR3 bases: TGTGCCAGCAGCCAAGAAACATACCCGGCAGATACGCAGTATTTT. Its protein product is CASSQETYPADTQYF.

This clonotype was counted only a few times. V is TRBV20-1 and J is TRBJ1-1, with D unclear. This CDR3 comprises 11 residues. Germline loops: CDR1 DFQATT, CDR2 SNEGSKA (reference sequence). V lost 6 bases and J lost 11, with 16 bases in between. CDR3 DNA sequence: TGCAGTGCAGCTCCCCTCAACCTGGCTTTCTTT. The encoded protein is CSAAPLNLAFF.

The V and J genes are TRBV7-9 and TRBJ1-1; no reliable D call. Germline V gives CDR1 SEHNR, CDR2 FQNEAQ (reference sequence). V lost 6 bases to trimming and J lost 3 bases, with 8 bases between them. The CDR3 covers 12 residues. DNA of the CDR3: TGTGCCAGCAGTGTTTCTGACACTGAAGCTTTCTTT. Protein product: CASSVSDTEAFF.

Ten or more counts support this clonotype. The rearrangement uses TRBV28 and TRBJ2-5, with D possibly TRBD1 on 5 matching bases. The DNA end is a closer match to TRBJ2-7, so the J assignment may be wrong. The CDR3 loop spans 12 amino acids. Per germline, CDR1 MDHEN and CDR2 SYDVKM. In DNA, the CDR3 is TGTGCCAGCAGGACCCCAGGGTACGAGCAGTACTTC. It yields the protein CASRTPGYEQYF.

This clonotype was seen a handful of times. The V call is TRBV27, the J call TRBJ2-5; TRBD1 might be the D (6 bases). The closer fit of TRBJ2-1 to the DNA end suggests the J call may be wrong. CDR1 and CDR2 from the germline V gene are MNHEY and SMNVEV (reference sequence). The length of the CDR3 is 11 residues. CDR3 amino acids: CASSFQGEQFF. In DNA form, the CDR3 reads TGTGCCAGCAGTTTCCAGGGGGAGCAGTTCTTC.